This TCR beta chain is from a study of T cell repertoires in cytomegalovirus infection. Study-wide points: Within the response measured ex vivo, HLA-C-restricted CMV-specific TCR beta clonotypes were dominant.

This CDR3 region has 14 residues. CDR1 SGHTA and CDR2 FQGNSA come from the germline V gene. V was shortened by 3 bases and J by 2 bases, with 8 bases between the two germline ends. This clonotype came up many times. The antigen is unknown. TCRdb reanalysed the reads using MiXCR and keeps one entry per CDR3 protein. The sample includes 80,000 or so distinct CDR3 sequences, approximately 40% seen only once; the top ten take over 90%. This specimen was CD8+ T cells from cultured PBMCs, taken from culture after CMV antigen stimulation. The chain has TRBV7-2 and TRBJ2-1; D gene unclear. The clonotype originates from a human donor in good health (CMV status not recorded). Some clones in this sample may be carry-over from other donors' samples. CDR3 residues: CASSFGEAYNEQFF. CDR3 DNA sequence: TGTGCCAGCAGCTTTGGAGAAGCCTACAATGAGCAGTTCTTC.